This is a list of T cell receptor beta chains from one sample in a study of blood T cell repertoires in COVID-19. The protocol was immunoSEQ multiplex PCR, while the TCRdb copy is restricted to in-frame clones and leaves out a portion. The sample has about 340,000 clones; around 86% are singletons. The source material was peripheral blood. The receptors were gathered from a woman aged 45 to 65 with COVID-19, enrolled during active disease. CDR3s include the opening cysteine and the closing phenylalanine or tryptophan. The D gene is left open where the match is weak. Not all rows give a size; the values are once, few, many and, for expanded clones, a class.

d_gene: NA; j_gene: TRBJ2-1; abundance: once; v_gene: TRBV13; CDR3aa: CASSPSGISYNEQFF; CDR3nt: TGTGCCAGCAGCCCATCGGGTATCTCCTACAATGAGCAGTTCTTC
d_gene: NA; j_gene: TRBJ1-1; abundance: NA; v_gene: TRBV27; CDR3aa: CASSGGWSTEAFF; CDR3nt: TGTGCCAGCAGTGGGGGGTGGAGCACTGAAGCTTTCTTT
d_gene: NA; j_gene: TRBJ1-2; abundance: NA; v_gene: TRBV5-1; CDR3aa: CASSLGLDNYGYTF; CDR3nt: TGCGCCAGCAGCTTGGGGCTAGATAACTATGGCTACACCTTC
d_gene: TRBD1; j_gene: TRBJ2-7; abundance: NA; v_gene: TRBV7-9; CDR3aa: CASSHDLDRGEKDF; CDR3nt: TGTGCCAGCAGCCACGACCTGGACAGGGGGGAGAAGGACTTC
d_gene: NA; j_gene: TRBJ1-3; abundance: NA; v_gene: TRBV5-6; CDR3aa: CASSLGQISGNTIYF; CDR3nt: TGTGCCAGCAGCTTGGGACAGATCTCTGGAAACACCATATATTTT
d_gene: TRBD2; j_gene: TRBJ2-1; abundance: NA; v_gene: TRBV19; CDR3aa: CASNVPGLGPSGEQFF; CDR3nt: TGTGCCAGTAACGTCCCGGGACTAGGGCCCTCCGGTGAGCAGTTCTTC
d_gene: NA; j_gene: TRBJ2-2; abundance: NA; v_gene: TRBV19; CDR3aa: CASSIIGAGPNTGELFF; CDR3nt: TGTGCCAGTAGTATCATCGGCGCGGGACCCAACACCGGGGAGCTGTTTTTT
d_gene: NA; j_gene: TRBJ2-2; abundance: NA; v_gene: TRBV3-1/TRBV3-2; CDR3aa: CASSPVHDTGELFF; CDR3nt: TGTGCCAGCAGCCCGGTGCATGACACCGGGGAGCTGTTTTTT
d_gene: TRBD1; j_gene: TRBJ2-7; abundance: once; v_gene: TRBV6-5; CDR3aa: CASSRRRDRGYEQYF; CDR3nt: TGTGCCAGCAGTCGCCGTCGGGACAGGGGCTACGAGCAGTACTTC
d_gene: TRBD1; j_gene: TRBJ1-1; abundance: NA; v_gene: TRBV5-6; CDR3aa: CASSSDRGLGTEAFF; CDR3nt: TGTGCCAGCAGCTCGGACAGGGGGTTGGGCACTGAAGCTTTCTTT
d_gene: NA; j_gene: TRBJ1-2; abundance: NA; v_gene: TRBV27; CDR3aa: CASSLYPEYYGYTF; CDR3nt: TGTGCCAGCAGTTTATACCCAGAATACTATGGCTACACCTTC
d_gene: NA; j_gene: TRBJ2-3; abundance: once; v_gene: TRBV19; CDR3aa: CATRLDRSTDTQYF; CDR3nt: TGTGCCACGAGACTGGACAGAAGCACAGATACGCAGTATTTT
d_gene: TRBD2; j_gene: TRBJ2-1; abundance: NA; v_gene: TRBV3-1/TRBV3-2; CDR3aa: CASSQDRGRAIMNEQFF; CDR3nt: TGTGCCAGCAGCCAAGATCGCGGGAGGGCCATAATGAATGAGCAGTTCTTC
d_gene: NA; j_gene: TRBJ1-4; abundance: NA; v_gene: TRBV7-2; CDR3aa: CASSLVSGLANEKLFF; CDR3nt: TGTGCCAGCAGCTTAGTCTCGGGGTTGGCTAATGAAAAACTGTTTTTT
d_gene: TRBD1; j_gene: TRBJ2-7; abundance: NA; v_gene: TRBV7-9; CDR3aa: CASSPRQGANYEQYF; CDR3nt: TGTGCCAGCAGCCCGAGACAGGGGGCGAACTACGAGCAGTACTTC
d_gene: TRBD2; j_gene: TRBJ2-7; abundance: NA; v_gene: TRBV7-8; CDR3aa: CASSLVQAGVPEQYF; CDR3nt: TGTGCCAGCAGCTTAGTGCAAGCGGGAGTTCCCGAGCAGTACTTC
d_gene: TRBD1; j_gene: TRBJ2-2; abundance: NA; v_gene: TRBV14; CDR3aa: CASSRGTANTGELFF; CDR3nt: TGTGCCAGCAGCCGTGGGACAGCCAACACCGGGGAGCTGTTTTTT
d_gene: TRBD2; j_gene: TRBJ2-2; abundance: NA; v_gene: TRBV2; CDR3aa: CASRGLAGGNTGELFF; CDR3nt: TGTGCCAGCAGGGGACTAGCGGGAGGTAACACCGGGGAGCTGTTTTTT
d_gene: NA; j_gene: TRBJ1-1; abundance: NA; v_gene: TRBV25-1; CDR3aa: CASTEWGGTEAFF; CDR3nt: TGTGCCAGCACCGAATGGGGGGGGACTGAAGCTTTCTTT
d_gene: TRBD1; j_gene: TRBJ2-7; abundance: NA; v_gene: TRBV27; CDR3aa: CASSLNRRGNYEQYF; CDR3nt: TGTGCCAGCAGTCTAAATCGCAGGGGGAACTACGAGCAGTACTTC
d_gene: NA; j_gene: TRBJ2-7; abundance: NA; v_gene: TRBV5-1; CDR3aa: CASRTGPRYEQYF; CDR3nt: TGCGCCAGCAGAACAGGGCCAAGGTACGAGCAGTACTTC
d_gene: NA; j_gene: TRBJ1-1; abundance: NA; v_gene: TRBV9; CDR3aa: CASSVGGGSLPEAFF; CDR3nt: TGTGCCAGCAGCGTAGGTGGAGGGTCATTACCTGAAGCTTTCTTT
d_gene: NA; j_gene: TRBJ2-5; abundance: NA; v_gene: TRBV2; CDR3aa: CASSGTAGGRTQYF; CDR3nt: TGTGCCAGCAGTGGGACGGCCGGGGGGCGGACCCAGTACTTC
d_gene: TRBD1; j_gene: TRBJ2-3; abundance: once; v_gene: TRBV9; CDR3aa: CASSPRTGIGHTQYF; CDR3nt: TGTGCCAGCAGCCCGCGGACAGGGATAGGACATACGCAGTATTTT
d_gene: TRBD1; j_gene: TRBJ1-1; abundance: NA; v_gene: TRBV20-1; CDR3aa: CSASPRTGGSWENTEAFF; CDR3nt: TGCAGTGCTAGTCCCAGGACAGGGGGATCGTGGGAGAACACTGAAGCTTTCTTT
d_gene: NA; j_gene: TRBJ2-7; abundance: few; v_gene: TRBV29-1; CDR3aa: CSVARGILYEQYF; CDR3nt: TGCAGCGTTGCCCGAGGGATACTTTACGAGCAGTACTTC
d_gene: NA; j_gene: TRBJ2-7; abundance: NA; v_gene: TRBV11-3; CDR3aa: CASSLDRTIYSFEQYF; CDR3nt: TGTGCCAGCAGCTTAGATCGAACGATATACTCGTTCGAGCAGTACTTC
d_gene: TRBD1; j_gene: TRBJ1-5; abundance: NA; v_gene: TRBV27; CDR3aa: CASSRDRGSRQPQHF; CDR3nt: TGTGCCAGCAGCCGGGACAGGGGCTCCCGTCAGCCCCAGCATTTT
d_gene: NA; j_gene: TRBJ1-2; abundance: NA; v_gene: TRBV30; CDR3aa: CARGGQFYGYTF; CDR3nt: TGTGCCCGCGGGGGTCAGTTTTATGGCTACACCTTC
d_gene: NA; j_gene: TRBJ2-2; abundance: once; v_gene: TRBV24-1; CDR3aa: CATTGGDSYTGELFF; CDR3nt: TGTGCCACCACCGGAGGGGACTCTTACACCGGGGAGCTGTTTTTT
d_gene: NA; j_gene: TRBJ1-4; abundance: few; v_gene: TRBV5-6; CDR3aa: CASSLSRGRGEKLFF; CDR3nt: TGTGCCAGCAGCTTGTCGCGGGGGCGGGGTGAAAAACTGTTTTTT
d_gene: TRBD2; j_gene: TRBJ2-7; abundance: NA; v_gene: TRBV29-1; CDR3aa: CSVEGGSVPAYEQYF; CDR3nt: TGCAGCGTTGAAGGCGGGAGCGTCCCGGCCTACGAGCAGTACTTC
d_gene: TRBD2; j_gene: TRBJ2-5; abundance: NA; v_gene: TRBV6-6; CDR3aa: CASSRTSGSRETQYF; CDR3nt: TGTGCCAGCAGTCGGACTAGCGGGAGTCGAGAGACCCAGTACTTC
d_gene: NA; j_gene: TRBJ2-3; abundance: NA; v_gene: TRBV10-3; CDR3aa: CAISESMGARTDTQYF; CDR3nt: TGTGCCATCAGTGAGTCGATGGGGGCGCGCACAGATACGCAGTATTTT
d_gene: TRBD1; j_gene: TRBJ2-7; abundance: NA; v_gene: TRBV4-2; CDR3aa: CASSQAGTVNYEQYF; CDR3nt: TGTGCCAGCAGCCAAGCAGGGACAGTAAACTACGAGCAGTACTTC
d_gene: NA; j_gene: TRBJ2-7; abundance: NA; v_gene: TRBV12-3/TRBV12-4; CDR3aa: CASSSSSYEQYF; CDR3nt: TGTGCCAGCAGTTCTAGCTCCTACGAGCAGTACTTC